Sequencing of this TCR beta chain was carried out in a study of OX40 agonist ivuxolimab in advanced cancers. Regarding the research as a whole: Ivuxolimab was an agonistic, fully human IgG2 monoclonal antibody directed against OX40 (CD134), a costimulatory receptor. Intravenous ivuxolimab was administered to patients every 2 weeks at six dose levels: 0.01, 0.1, 0.3, 1.5, 3 and 10 mg/kg. Among the roughly 52 dose-escalation patients, approximately 20 had hepatocellular carcinoma, roughly 15 melanoma, 9 renal cell carcinoma and 9 head and neck cancer. A male proportion of roughly 80% and a mean age of approximately 62 years, ranging from about 23 to 79, were recorded for the dose-escalation cohort. Patients were allowed to have had prior anti-PD-1, anti-PD-L1 or anti-CTLA-4 therapy, and approximately 40% of the dose-escalation patients had previously received checkpoint inhibitors. Partial responses occurred in three dose-escalation patients: two with cutaneous melanoma and one with hepatocellular carcinoma. The purpose of peripheral TCRbeta sequencing was to test whether ivuxolimab changed TCR sequence diversity and led to clonal T-cell expansion. The paper reports the monotherapy dose-escalation portion (N of about 47 patients) of the phase I ivuxolimab trial. Broad study findings and their caveats: Partial responders in the 0.1-3.0 mg/kg groups had among the lowest normalized peripheral clonal expansion, especially among CD8+ T cells. After ivuxolimab, expanded clones were on average more numerous among CD8+ T cells than among CD4+ T cells. Antigen specificity was not determined for the clonally expanded peripheral T cells. At doses from 0.1 to 3.0 mg/kg, clonal expansion was seen in both CD4+ and CD8+ blood T cells between baseline and week 6. Low levels of normalized T-cell clonal expansion were also seen in some patients who did not respond.

In the case of this clone: The clone's antigen remains unknown. The input lacks base qualities; no much larger clone sits a single base away.

Genomic DNA was extracted from sorted cells for sequencing of the TCRbeta CDR3 region. The immunoSEQ Assay was used to sequence the TCRbeta CDR3 regions. In its TCRdb copy, this immuneACCESS table keeps in-frame sequences only and misses some clones. Where compared with another copy, unresolved V genes explain less than half of these, and the others have no known cause. The sample table lists tens of thousands of clones, about 87% of them with a count of one. The top ten constitute over 5.5% of the sample. Patients with a history of autoimmune disease or receiving systemic immunosuppression were excluded from the trial. Peripheral blood for TCR sequencing was drawn from every dose cohort at baseline, at cycle 4 day 1 and at cycle 7 day 1. The samples were drawn from a first-in-human, open-label, multicenter phase I dose-escalation trial of ivuxolimab. Adults with locally advanced or metastatic melanoma, renal cell carcinoma, hepatocellular carcinoma or head and neck squamous cell carcinoma were enrolled in the trial. Before TCR sequencing, CD4+ T cells and CD8+ T cells from peripheral blood were sorted into separate populations.

Material: CD4+ or CD8+ T cells sorted from blood, obtained in a trial of the OX40 agonist ivuxolimab. The clonotype comes from an adult with an advanced solid tumor such as melanoma, head and neck, liver or kidney cancer.

The base sequence is TGTGCCAGCAGTGAAGATAGACTAGCGGGGACAGATACGCAGTATTTT. The resulting protein is CASSEDRLAGTDTQYF. This chain is built from TRBV2 and TRBJ2-3, with 11 central nucleotides matching TRBD2. Trimming removed 1 base from V and 3 bases from J; the gene matches leave 3 bases unexplained. Counted from cysteine to phenylalanine, this CDR3 has 16 amino acids. Just CDR3 DNA is preserved here, 48 bases in frame from base 1. Reading the germline V gene gives CDR1 SNHLY and CDR2 FYNNEI.